This entry lists 13 T cell receptor beta chains sequenced from one sample in a study of graft-versus-host responses after intestinal transplantation. The assay was immunoSEQ multiplex PCR, and TCRdb's table has in-frame clones only and misses some. Among 8,500 to 10,000 clones listed, 91% were seen once. This sample comprised PBMCs, obtained approximately 46 days after intestinal transplant. The source of these receptors is a human patient who received an intestinal transplant, so some T cells may come from the graft donor.

CDR3 loop: CAWSVRQDQYF. CDR3 bases: TGTGCCTGGAGTGTCCGGCAGGACCAGTACTTC. The J gene is TRBJ2-7, the V gene TRBV30; D not certain. Germline CDR1 is GTSNPN and CDR2 is SVGIG (reference sequence). Trimming removed 0 bases at V and 10 bases at J, with 10 bases between. The CDR3 runs to 11 residues.

The chain couples TRBV4-1 to TRBJ2-7, with TRBD1 matching 9 bases. Germline CDR1 reads MGHRA; CDR2 reads YSYEKL. This CDR3 contains 12 residues. The ends lost 4 bases at V and 7 bases at J; junction bases unmatched: 2. Here the CDR3 DNA reads TGCGCCAGCAGCCGGACAGGGGTAGAGCAGTACTTC. As protein: CASSRTGVEQYF.

The V call is TRBV28, the J call TRBJ2-3, with D hard to call. The CDR3 covers 14 residues. The germline V gene encodes CDR1 MDHEN and CDR2 SYDVKM. The V gene lost 3 bases and the J gene lost 0 bases, with 7 bases spanning the gap. The CDR3 loop reads CASSFPGSTDTQYF. For the CDR3, the DNA is TGTGCCAGCAGTTTCCCCGGTAGCACAGATACGCAGTATTTT.

The rearrangement joins TRBV9 to TRBJ1-1; D gene uncertain. This CDR3 is 13 amino acids long. The ends were cut back, 4 bases at V and 1 base at J, with 8 bases in the middle. CDR1 is SGDLS and CDR2 is YYNGEE in the germline V gene. CDR3 residues: CASSTGPNTEAFF. Here the CDR3 DNA reads TGTGCCAGCAGCACGGGCCCGAACACTGAAGCTTTCTTT.

The CDR3 loop is CSVEDLGPGVNEQFF. Written as DNA, the CDR3 is TGCAGCGTTGAAGACTTAGGGCCAGGGGTTAATGAGCAGTTCTTC. The chain recombines TRBV29-1 with TRBJ2-1; D might be TRBD1 (6 bases). V was clipped by 0 bases and J by 7 bases, with 16 bases between them. CDR1 SQVTM and CDR2 ANQGSEA come from the germline V gene. The CDR3 contains 15 residues.

The J gene is TRBJ2-7, the V gene TRBV7-6, with TRBD2 matching 9 bases. Germline V gene data show CDR1 as SGHVS and CDR2 as FNYEAQ. The V and J ends lost 5 bases and 5 bases, in that order; junction bases with no gene match: 13. This CDR3 is 16 amino acids long. The CDR3, as DNA: TGTGCCAGCAGCGCAGACCCGGGACTAGCTTTAGACGAGCAGTACTTC. Its protein is CASSADPGLALDEQYF.

The J gene is TRBJ1-3, the V gene TRBV19; 9 bases map to TRBD1. CDR3 length equals 16 residues. With V trimmed by 6 bases and J by 1 base, 7 bases remained unmatched. Germline lookup yields CDR1 LNHDA and CDR2 SQIVND (reference sequence). The chain's CDR3 is CASSIAGTGSGNTIYF. Here the CDR3 DNA reads TGTGCCAGTAGCATCGCCGGGACAGGGTCTGGAAACACCATATATTTT.

This chain connects TRBV6-5 to TRBJ1-1, with a possible D match to TRBD1 (5 bases). Trimming took 2 bases from V and 3 from J, leaving 10 bases between them. Germline assignment: CDR1 MNHEY and CDR2 SVGAGI. There are 14 residues in the CDR3. CDR3 sequence (DNA): TGTGCCAGCAGTTACGACAGTATGGACACTGAAGCTTTCTTT. This translates into CASSYDSMDTEAFF.

The genes are TRBV9 and TRBJ2-7; no reliable D call. V was clipped by 6 bases and J by 3 bases, with 7 bases between them. This CDR3 contains 11 residues. The V gene's germline CDR1 is SGDLS and CDR2 YYNGEE. CDR3 residues: CASTSIYEQYF. As DNA, the CDR3 is TGTGCCAGCACCAGCATCTACGAGCAGTACTTC.

This chain connects TRBV9 to TRBJ1-1, with a tentative D call TRBD1 (6 bases). Germline V CDR1 and CDR2: SGDLS, YYNGEE. The CDR3 totals 16 residues. V lost 3 bases and J lost 1, with 16 bases in between. CDR3 nucleotide sequence: TGTGCCAGCAGCGCCCGGGACACGCTGGGGAACACTGAAGCTTTCTTT. It encodes CASSARDTLGNTEAFF.

The chain recombines TRBV2 with TRBJ2-1, with a tentative D call TRBD2 (5 bases). The CDR3 has 12 amino acids. Trimming took 8 bases from V and 7 from J, leaving 12 bases between them. CDR1 and CDR2 from the germline V gene are SNHLY and FYNNEI. The CDR3 reads CASGGGRNEQFF. The CDR3 bases are TGTGCCAGCGGAGGTGGTCGGAATGAGCAGTTCTTC.

This CDR3 is CASRAGVEPHEQFF. CDR3 sequence (DNA): TGTGCCAGTAGGGCGGGAGTCGAGCCTCATGAGCAGTTCTTC. This chain uses TRBV19 with TRBJ2-1, with 7 bases fitting TRBD2. The CDR3 has 14 amino acids. Germline loops: CDR1 LNHDA, CDR2 SQIVND (reference sequence). V shed 6 bases and J 8 bases; nucleotides not matched to a gene: 10.

The V call is TRBV9, the J call TRBJ2-3, with D tentatively TRBD1 (6 bases). The ends were cut back, 3 bases at V and 2 bases at J, with 10 bases in the middle. Germline V gives CDR1 SGDLS, CDR2 YYNGEE. The CDR3 runs 14 residues. The CDR3, as DNA: TGTGCCAGCAGCGAGGGGGACGACACAGATACGCAGTATTTT. Translating gives CASSEGDDTDTQYF.